Each of the 27 T cell receptor beta chains below was sequenced from the same sample in a study of T cell clusters in autoimmune cytopenias. One tube held mixed TRB-A and TRB-B primer pools for touch-down PCR. After re-calling the multiplex PCR reads, TCRdb lists one entry per CDR3 protein, DNA absent. Recorded here are roughly 4,200 distinct CDR3 sequences; the top ten clones represent around 19%. TRB amplification used 250 ng of peripheral blood genomic DNA. These data are also associated with another study on T cell repertoires in aging, cancer and after chemotherapy.

What was sequenced was peripheral blood. These receptors originate from a human donor in good health.

This clonotype shows up as medium-sized by frequency. This chain joins TRBV12-3 or TRBV12-4 and TRBJ1-6; TCRdb reports TRBD1, a call that lacks DNA to check it against. CDR3 length: 13 amino acids. This CDR3 is CASSSRELRPLHF.

This clonotype is called medium-sized (0.01 to 0.1%) based on its frequency. V gene TRBV15 combines with J gene TRBJ1-3; TCRdb reports TRBD1, a call that lacks DNA to check it against. CDR1 and CDR2 (germline): LNHNV, YYDKDF (reference sequence). The CDR3 extends over 14 amino acids. Here the CDR3 reads CATSFRASGNTIYF. The whole variable domain, remainder taken from reference TRBV15 and TRBJ1-3, is DAMVIQNPRYQVTQFGKPVTLSCSQTLNHNVMYWYQQKSSQAPKLLFHYYDKDFNNEADTPDNFQSRRPNTSFCFLDIRSPGLGDTAMYLCATSFRASGNTIYFGEGSWLTVV.

The chain is built from TRBV7-9 and TRBJ1-5; TCRdb selects TRBD1, and the lack of DNA leaves this call unchecked. Germline V gene data show CDR1 as SEHNR and CDR2 as FQNEAQ (reference sequence). The CDR3 consists of 17 residues. CDR3: CASSLGGNRGGNQPQHF.

Measured by frequency, this clonotype is medium-sized. The rearrangement uses TRBV19 and TRBJ1-4; with no DNA, the TCRdb D assignment of TRBD1 cannot be verified. The CDR3 loop spans 16 amino acids. Germline V CDR1 and CDR2: LNHDA, SQIVND (reference sequence). CDR3 amino acids: CASRAQGQGDNEKLFF.

The chain couples TRBV10-2 to TRBJ2-3. Germline lookup yields CDR1 WSHSY and CDR2 SAAADI. The CDR3 length is 14 residues. The CDR3 sequence is CASSESWVTDTQYF.

The chain has TRBV20-1 and TRBJ2-7; the D call from TCRdb, TRBD2, cannot be confirmed without DNA. Germline V gene sequence: CDR1 DFQATT, CDR2 SNEGSKA (reference sequence). There are 14 residues in the CDR3. The CDR3 sequence is CSAAPGLAHYEQYF.

CDR3 loop: CASSSRDTHYGYTF. The V call is TRBV19, the J call TRBJ1-2; TCRdb's D gene call, TRBD1, goes unchecked for lack of DNA. This CDR3 comprises 14 residues. Germline V gene sequence: CDR1 LNHDA, CDR2 SQIVND (reference sequence).

This rearrangement joins TRBV12-3 or TRBV12-4 to TRBJ2-3. The CDR3 totals 16 residues. The CDR3: CASSPSITTSTDTQYF.

This chain uses TRBV5-6 with TRBJ2-5; TCRdb's D gene call, TRBD2, goes unchecked for lack of DNA. Looked up from germline, CDR1 is SGHDT and CDR2 is YYEEEE. This CDR3 contains 16 residues. The CDR3 loop is CASSLGAGGYQETQYF.

This clonotype ranks as medium-sized (0.01 to 0.1%) in terms of frequency. This rearrangement joins TRBV18 to TRBJ1-4. The CDR3 is 14 amino acids. Germline V gene lookup returns CDR1 KGHSH and CDR2 LQKENI. CDR3 loop: CASSPGPREEKLFF.

V and J are TRBV19 and TRBJ2-3; TCRdb outputs TRBD1, but without DNA this stays unchecked. The CDR3 sequence is 15 residues long. The germline V gene encodes CDR1 LNHDA and CDR2 SQIVND (reference sequence). The CDR3 loop is CASSTGTGVADTQYF.

The chain is built from TRBV6-5 and TRBJ2-1; absent DNA, TCRdb's TRBD2 call cannot be checked. Germline CDR1 is MNHEY and CDR2 is SVGAGI. The CDR3 runs 14 residues. CDR3 region: CAASVTSGLKKQFF.

This clonotype registers medium-sized by frequency. The rearrangement links TRBV7-6 to TRBJ2-2; the TRBD2 assignment by TCRdb is unverifiable without DNA. CDR1 and CDR2 from the germline V gene are SGHVS and FNYEAQ. CDR3 length equals 13 residues. The CDR3 loop reads CASSFRSPGELFF. The full variable domain, rest sourced from reference TRBV7-6 and TRBJ2-2, is GAGVSQSPRYKVTKRGQDVALRCDPISGHVSLYWYRQALGQGPEFLTYFNYEAQQDKSGLPNDRFSAERPEGSISTLTIQRTEQRDSAMYRCASSFRSPGELFFGEGSRLTVL.

This clonotype is identified as medium-sized (0.01 to 0.1%) from frequency. This chain joins TRBV5-6 and TRBJ1-2; TCRdb's D call of TRBD1 is untestable without DNA. The CDR3 spans 14 residues. Germline CDR1 SGHDT, CDR2 YYEEEE. The CDR3 spells CASSLGTGVFGYTF.

This clonotype shows up as medium-sized by frequency. J is TRBJ2-3 and V is TRBV6-5; without DNA, the TCRdb call of TRBD2 cannot be checked. Per the germline V gene, CDR1 is MNHEY and CDR2 is SVGAGI. The CDR3 is 16 residues long. The CDR3 reads CASSYRAGGRTDTQYF.

This clonotype counts as medium-sized by frequency. The V call is TRBV7-6, the J call TRBJ1-3; the D call from TCRdb, TRBD1, cannot be confirmed without DNA. CDR3 length: 13 residues. Germline loops: CDR1 SGHVS, CDR2 FNYEAQ. This CDR3 reads CASGHRVGNTIYF.

J is TRBJ2-5 and V is TRBV7-6; the TRBD2 assignment by TCRdb is unverifiable without DNA. Germline assignment: CDR1 SGHVS and CDR2 FNYEAQ. This CDR3 has 14 amino acids. This chain's CDR3 is CASSPSGTQETQYF.

In terms of frequency, this clonotype is medium-sized. The V call is TRBV19, the J call TRBJ1-5; TCRdb proposes TRBD1, but this gene call is untestable without DNA. Germline CDR1 reads LNHDA; CDR2 reads SQIVND (reference sequence). CDR3 size: 14 residues. The CDR3 protein is CASSPGTGPQPQHF.

According to its frequency, this clonotype is medium-sized. V gene TRBV7-6 combines with J gene TRBJ1-2. The germline CDR1 and CDR2 sequences are SGHVS and FNYEAQ. The CDR3 is 13 amino acids. CDR3 amino acids: CASAAGEDYGYTF.

The rearrangement joins TRBV5-1 to TRBJ1-1. Germline CDR1 reads SGHRS; CDR2 reads YFSETQ. The CDR3 length is 13 residues. The CDR3 loop is CASSLATDGEAFF.

The chain joins TRBV5-1 to TRBJ2-5; TCRdb picks TRBD1, but there is no DNA to check that call. This CDR3 has 16 amino acids. Germline CDR1 reads SGHRS; CDR2 reads YFSETQ. CDR3 loop: CASTIFPGQGQETQYF.

Its frequency marks this clonotype as medium-sized. The chain combines TRBV11-2 with TRBJ2-3; lacking DNA, the TRBD1 call made by TCRdb goes unchecked. The CDR3 runs to 15 residues. Germline CDR1 and CDR2: SGHAT and FQNNGV. The CDR3 reads CASSFSGGPGDTQYF.

Its frequency marks this clonotype as medium-sized (0.01 to 0.1%). The rearrangement joins TRBV12-3 or TRBV12-4 to TRBJ2-3; TCRdb lists TRBD2, though no DNA is available to test this call. There are 15 residues in the CDR3. The CDR3 spells CASSFQGLDTDTQYF.

This clonotype is classed as medium-sized by frequency. The CDR3 sequence is CASSPGTDNEQFF. J is TRBJ2-1 and V is TRBV18; TCRdb selects TRBD1, and the lack of DNA leaves this call unchecked. The germline V gene encodes CDR1 KGHSH and CDR2 LQKENI. This CDR3 has 13 amino acids.

The chain has TRBV6-1 and TRBJ1-5; there is no DNA to check the TCRdb D call of TRBD1. Germline CDR1 is MNHNS and CDR2 is SASEGT. The CDR3 length is 17 residues. CDR3 loop: CASSETWGGASNQPQHF.

According to its frequency, this clonotype is medium-sized. The V and J genes are TRBV6-1 and TRBJ1-5. This CDR3 comprises 17 residues. From germline, CDR1 is MNHNS and CDR2 SASEGT. CDR3 amino acids: CASSEELWRAGNQPQHF.

According to its frequency, this clonotype is medium-sized. This chain connects TRBV19 to TRBJ1-6. Germline V CDR1 and CDR2: LNHDA, SQIVND (reference sequence). There are 15 residues in the CDR3. The CDR3 reads CASSISRYDFSPLHF.